The next 32 T cell receptor beta chains were all read from a single sample in a study of STAT5B mutations in CD4+ large granular lymphocyte leukemia. Method: immunoSEQ multiplex PCR; TCRdb's copy keeps in-frame clones and lacks some. Of 4,100 or so clones listed, 80% are singletons. Source material: PBMCs. These receptors all come from an older man with CD4+ T-cell large granular lymphocyte leukemia.

V gene TRBV6-6 combines with J gene TRBJ2-3; D remains ambiguous. The germline CDR1 and CDR2 sequences are MNHNY and SVGAGI (reference sequence). V was clipped by 0 bases and J by 1 base, with 11 bases between them. The CDR3 has 16 residues. CDR3 sequence (DNA): TGTGCCAGCAGTTACTCTAAGGGTTGGGGCACAGATACGCAGTATTTT. It translates to CASSYSKGWGTDTQYF.

This rearrangement joins TRBV19 to TRBJ1-2; 8 bases are a match to TRBD1. Germline trimming cut 5 bases from V and 8 bases from J; bases unmatched to any gene: 13. This CDR3 has 15 amino acids. Germline CDR1 LNHDA, CDR2 SQIVND (reference sequence). The CDR3 region is CASSPLQGQAGGYTF. The DNA for the CDR3 is TGTGCCAGTAGTCCCCTCCAGGGACAGGCGGGGGGCTACACCTTC.

The rearrangement uses TRBV9 and TRBJ2-1; D is possibly TRBD2 (7 bases). This CDR3 is built from 17 residues. V was trimmed by 7 bases and J by 3 bases, leaving 23 bases between them. Germline V gene lookup returns CDR1 SGDLS and CDR2 YYNGEE. This chain's CDR3 is CASAAGGAGTVYNEQFF. The DNA of the CDR3 is TGTGCCAGCGCCGCTGGGGGGGCAGGGACGGTCTACAATGAGCAGTTCTTC. The entire variable domain, with the rest obtained from reference TRBV9 and TRBJ2-1, is as follows: DSGVTQTPKHLITATGQRVTLRCSPRSGDLSVYWYQQSLDQGLQFLIQYYNGEERAKGNILERFSAQQFPDLHSELNLSSLELGDSALYFCASAAGGAGTVYNEQFFGPGTRLTVL.

The chain couples TRBV27 to TRBJ2-1, with D unclear. This CDR3 contains 12 residues. Per the germline V gene, CDR1 is MNHEY and CDR2 is SMNVEV (reference sequence). V dropped 5 bases and J dropped 9 bases, with 11 bases sitting between them. CDR3 in DNA: TGTGCCAGCAGTCCCCGGCAAGGTGAGCAGTTCTTC. Its protein is CASSPRQGEQFF.

The chain employs TRBV4-1 and TRBJ2-3, with TRBD1 matching over 8 bases. Trimming cost V 7 bases and J 7 bases; bases outside gene matches: 16. The germline CDR1 and CDR2 sequences are MGHRA and YSYEKL. This CDR3 is built from 16 residues. Written as DNA, the CDR3 is TGCGCCAGCACCCAGCCAGGGGGCGGCCCTCGACATACGCAGTATTTT. Translation: CASTQPGGGPRHTQYF.

The J gene is TRBJ2-1, the V gene TRBV11-2; 7 nucleotides align to TRBD2. The ends lost 1 base at V and 9 bases at J; junction bases unmatched: 9. The CDR3 has 15 amino acids. Germline CDR1 reads SGHAT; CDR2 reads FQNNGV. DNA of the CDR3: TGTGCCAGCAGCTTAGTAAGTGGGAGGGCCAGTGAGCAGTTCTTC. Amino acid sequence: CASSLVSGRASEQFF.

This chain joins TRBV19 and TRBJ2-4, with 7 bases fitting TRBD1. The CDR3 contains 14 residues. J was trimmed by 8 bases and V by 6 bases; bases with no gene match: 10. Germline assignment: CDR1 LNHDA and CDR2 SQIVND (reference sequence). The CDR3 DNA is TGTGCCAGTAGACCTAGGGGACAGCGGCACATTCAGTACTTC. Its protein product is CASRPRGQRHIQYF.

The gene calls are TRBV19 and TRBJ2-5; 7 bases line up with TRBD1. The CDR3 consists of 13 residues. The germline V gene has CDR1 LNHDA and CDR2 SQIVND (reference sequence). Trimming removed 4 bases from V and 5 bases from J; junction bases left unmatched: 4. CDR3 protein: CASSRDRAETQYF. The CDR3 DNA sequence: TGTGCCAGTAGTAGAGACAGGGCGGAGACCCAGTACTTC. Supplemented by reference TRBV19 and TRBJ2-5, the full variable domain reads DGGITQSPKYLFRKEGQNVTLSCEQNLNHDAMYWYRQDPGQGLRLIYYSQIVNDFQKGDIAEGYSVSREKKESFPLTVTSAQKNPTAFYLCASSRDRAETQYFGPGTRLLVL.

The chain is built from TRBV7-7 and TRBJ2-2; the D is unclear. This CDR3 contains 14 residues. The V end was cut by 2 bases, the J end by 1 base, with 5 bases between. The V gene's germline CDR1 is SSHAT and CDR2 FNYEAQ (reference sequence). CDR3 DNA: TGTGCCAGCAGCTTATCTCGGAACACCGGGGAGCTGTTTTTT. Translated: CASSLSRNTGELFF. Full variable domain (outside the CDR3, taken from reference TRBV7-7 and TRBJ2-2): GAGVSQSPRYKVTKRGQDVTLRCDPISSHATLYWYQQALGQGPEFLTYFNYEAQPDKSGLPSDRFSAERPEGSISTLTIQRTEQRDSAMYRCASSLSRNTGELFFGEGSRLTVL.

This chain uses TRBV7-2 with TRBJ2-3; 7 positions match TRBD2. Germline CDR1 reads SGHTA; CDR2 reads FQGNSA. The CDR3 is 15 amino acids. The V gene end was trimmed by 3 bases and the J gene end by 2 bases; junction bases not matched to a gene: 5. The CDR3: CASSLGRETTDTQYF. The CDR3 DNA is TGTGCCAGCAGCTTGGGGAGGGAAACCACAGATACGCAGTATTTT.

The chain couples TRBV5-1 to TRBJ2-1; TRBD2 is a possible D gene (5 bases). The V gene's germline CDR1 is SGHRS and CDR2 YFSETQ. Trimming took off 1 base at V and 0 bases at J, with 11 bases between the two ends. The length of the CDR3 is 16 residues. The CDR3 DNA reads as TGCGCCAGCAGCTTGAGCGGCTTAACCTCCTACAATGAGCAGTTCTTC. It translates to CASSLSGLTSYNEQFF.

J is TRBJ2-7 and V is TRBV6-6; D perhaps matches TRBD1 (6 bases). Germline V gene sequence: CDR1 MNHNY, CDR2 SVGAGI (reference sequence). With 2 bases removed from V and 5 bases from J, the gap between germline ends came to 7 bases. The CDR3 is made up of 12 amino acids. In nucleotides, the CDR3 is TGTGCCAGCAGTTACGCAGGGGACGAGCAGTACTTC. It translates to CASSYAGDEQYF.

The V and J genes are TRBV27 and TRBJ2-3; TRBD2 agrees at 7 bases. J was trimmed by 0 bases and V by 11 bases; bases with no gene match: 5. The germline gives CDR1 MNHEY, CDR2 SMNVEV (reference sequence). The CDR3 extends over 13 amino acids. The CDR3 sequence is CACRGESTDTQYF. The CDR3 DNA sequence: TGTGCCTGCCGGGGGGAGAGCACAGATACGCAGTATTTT.

The rearrangement links TRBV2 to TRBJ2-1; TRBD2 matches at 10 bases. This CDR3 contains 15 residues. Trimming removed 1 base from V and 8 bases from J; junction bases left unmatched: 5. Looked up from germline, CDR1 is SNHLY and CDR2 is FYNNEI. The DNA for the CDR3 is TGTGCCAGCAGTGAAGGAGCGGGAGGGCTCGATGAGCAGTTCTTC. Encoded protein: CASSEGAGGLDEQFF.

This clone was detected only a few times. The rearrangement uses TRBV9 and TRBJ2-5; D gene ambiguous. Deletions cut 0 bases from V and 5 bases from J, with 11 bases between. The CDR3 covers 14 residues. The germline gives CDR1 SGDLS, CDR2 YYNGEE. CDR3 protein: CASSVGPAFETQYF. CDR3 in DNA: TGTGCCAGCAGCGTAGGTCCAGCGTTTGAGACCCAGTACTTC.

The chain combines TRBV6-1 with TRBJ1-1, with TRBD1 identical over 9 bases. V shed 6 bases and J 4 bases; nucleotides not matched to a gene: 9. This CDR3 has 15 amino acids. Germline lookup yields CDR1 MNHNS and CDR2 SASEGT. The CDR3 protein is CASRGGQGKGTEAFF. DNA for the CDR3: TGTGCCAGCAGGGGCGGACAGGGGAAAGGCACTGAAGCTTTCTTT.

The J gene is TRBJ2-2, the V gene TRBV6-1; D is uncertain. This CDR3 has 14 residues. Germline V CDR1 and CDR2: MNHNS, SASEGT. Between the trimmed V and J ends, which lost 6 bases and 1 base, there was a span of 9 bases. The CDR3 coding sequence is TGTGCCAGCAGACACGGCCAGAACACCGGGGAGCTGTTTTTT. Translated, it gives CASRHGQNTGELFF.

The chain is built from TRBV11-3 and TRBJ2-2; maybe TRBD2 (6 bases). This CDR3 has 14 amino acids. Trimming shortened V by 1 base and J by 7 bases, and 10 bases separated the two germline ends. Germline V lookup: CDR1 SGHNT, CDR2 YENEEA. Here the CDR3 reads CASSLVGGIGELFF. DNA of the CDR3: TGTGCCAGCAGCTTAGTCGGGGGAATCGGGGAGCTGTTTTTT.

The chain has TRBV11-2 and TRBJ1-3; no clear D gene. The germline V gene has CDR1 SGHAT and CDR2 FQNNGV. The V end lost 1 base, the J end lost 0 bases, and 10 bases lay between the germline ends. CDR3 size: 16 residues. CDR3 coding DNA: TGTGCCAGCAGCTTAGGAGGACCGGCCTCTGGAAACACCATATATTTT. Its protein product is CASSLGGPASGNTIYF.

V usage is TRBV5-1 and J usage is TRBJ1-1; weak D call: TRBD1 (6 bases). Trimming stripped 0 bases from V and 4 bases from J, with 16 bases between. Germline CDR1 and CDR2: SGHRS and YFSETQ. The CDR3 runs 16 residues. CDR3 sequence (DNA): TGCGCCAGCAGCTTGGCCGAACAGGGCGGAATCACTGAAGCTTTCTTT. Its protein product is CASSLAEQGGITEAFF.

The chain carries TRBV5-4 and TRBJ2-1, with TRBD2 identical over 9 bases. Trimming at V came to 4 bases and at J to 1 base, leaving 6 bases not matched to a gene. The CDR3 consists of 16 residues. Germline V lookup: CDR1 SGHNT, CDR2 YYREEE (reference sequence). CDR3 DNA: TGTGCCAGCAGCCGCGGGGCGGGAGGGTCCTACAATGAGCAGTTCTTC. Amino acids: CASSRGAGGSYNEQFF.

This clone was picked up a small number of times. The chain has TRBV19 and TRBJ2-3; D ambiguous. This CDR3 is 14 amino acids long. Germline V CDR1 and CDR2: LNHDA, SQIVND (reference sequence). Trimming left V 5 bases short and J 7 bases short, with 16 bases between. CDR3 sequence (DNA): TGTGCCAGTAGTTTGGCCCTTCAACCACATACGCAGTATTTT. This sequence encodes CASSLALQPHTQYF. Looking up the rest from reference TRBV19 and TRBJ2-3 gives the full variable domain: DGGITQSPKYLFRKEGQNVTLSCEQNLNHDAMYWYRQDPGQGLRLIYYSQIVNDFQKGDIAEGYSVSREKKESFPLTVTSAQKNPTAFYLCASSLALQPHTQYFGPGTRLTVL.

In its sample, this clone was seen a few times. The chain links TRBV6-5 to TRBJ2-2; D is tentatively TRBD1 or TRBD2 (5 bases each). CDR3 size: 14 residues. V was pared by 7 bases and J by 5 bases, with 14 bases between. The germline CDR1 and CDR2 sequences are MNHEY and SVGAGI. CDR3 in DNA: TGTGCCAGCACCAGGGACGGAACAACCGGGGAGCTGTTTTTT. It yields the protein CASTRDGTTGELFF.

The chain joins TRBV12-5 to TRBJ2-1; 9 nucleotides agree with TRBD2. V trimming: 4 bases; J trimming: 4 bases; junction bases outside the gene matches: 8. Germline CDR1 and CDR2: LGHNT and FRNRAP. The CDR3 runs 16 residues. For the CDR3, the DNA is TGTGCTAGTGGTTGGATGACTAGCGGACTATACAATGAGCAGTTCTTC. The encoded protein is CASGWMTSGLYNEQFF.

CDR3 loop: CASSGDRGIIGYTF. Written as DNA, the CDR3 is TGTGCCAGCAGCGGAGACAGGGGGATCATTGGCTACACCTTC. V and J are TRBV11-3 and TRBJ1-2; 9 bases map to TRBD1. The length of the CDR3 is 14 residues. From germline, CDR1 is SGHNT and CDR2 YENEEA. V lost 5 bases and J lost 7; bases outside the gene matches: 8.

There are a few counts of this clone. The V and J genes are TRBV29-1 and TRBJ2-7; tentatively, D is TRBD1 (5 bases). With 4 bases removed from V and 0 bases from J, the gap between germline ends came to 16 bases. This CDR3 spans 15 amino acids. Germline CDR1 SQVTM, CDR2 ANQGSEA. CDR3 DNA sequence: TGCAGCGTTGTTCCCGACAGTACTTTCTCCTACGAGCAGTACTTC. Translating it yields CSVVPDSTFSYEQYF.

The V gene is TRBV13, the J gene TRBJ1-1; D remains ambiguous. CDR1 PRHDT and CDR2 FYEKMQ come from the germline V gene (reference sequence). This CDR3 comprises 12 residues. V was cut by 5 bases and J by 7 bases, with 11 bases left in between. The CDR3 sequence is CASSPAGVEAFF. CDR3 nucleotide sequence: TGTGCCAGCAGCCCTGCGGGCGTTGAAGCTTTCTTT.

This clone is a singleton in its sample. The chain employs TRBV19 and TRBJ2-3; D is unresolved. Germline V gene data show CDR1 as LNHDA and CDR2 as SQIVND (reference sequence). The V gene lost 7 bases and the J gene lost 5 bases, with 13 bases spanning the gap. The CDR3 spans 13 residues. CDR3 DNA sequence: TGTGCCAGTAAGGTGGGAAATAGAGATACGCAGTATTTT. Translated: CASKVGNRDTQYF.

The CDR3 sequence: CASTLTGHGYTF. CDR3 bases: TGTGCCAGCACACTCACAGGGCACGGCTACACCTTC. This chain connects TRBV6-1 to TRBJ1-2; D may be TRBD1 (6 bases). V shed 7 bases and J shed 8 bases, with 14 bases lying between them. CDR3 length: 12 amino acids. CDR1 MNHNS and CDR2 SASEGT come from the germline V gene.

V usage is TRBV7-9 and J usage is TRBJ2-7; maybe TRBD1 (6 bases). The CDR3 contains 13 residues. Germline V CDR1 and CDR2: SEHNR, FQNEAQ (reference sequence). V was pared by 0 bases and J by 3 bases, with 6 bases between. The CDR3 DNA is TGTGCCAGCAGCTTAGCAGGGGGCTACGAGCAGTACTTC. Encoded protein: CASSLAGGYEQYF.

Written as DNA, the CDR3 is TGTGCCAGTAGTCCCCCGGGTAGCGGGAGTGTGGATGAGCAGTTCTTC. Its translation is CASSPPGSGSVDEQFF. The chain joins TRBV19 to TRBJ2-1, with 9 bases aligning to TRBD2. The CDR3 is 16 amino acids. The trim removed 5 bases at V and 8 bases at J, leaving 13 bases unmatched. Germline V CDR1 and CDR2: LNHDA, SQIVND (reference sequence).

This clone was detected only a few times. The chain carries TRBV5-1 and TRBJ1-2; possible D gene TRBD1, 6 bases. CDR3 length: 15 amino acids. Germline CDR1 and CDR2: SGHRS and YFSETQ. The germline V and J ends were trimmed by 0 bases and 3 bases, with 12 bases remaining between them. In nucleotides, the CDR3 is TGCGCCAGCAGCTTGGATGGGGGCTGGGACTATGGCTACACCTTC. Translating gives CASSLDGGWDYGYTF. Full variable domain (missing parts from reference TRBV5-1 and TRBJ1-2): KAGVTQTPRYLIKTRGQQVTLSCSPISGHRSVSWYQQTPGQGLQFLFEYFSETQRNKGNFPGRFSGRQFSNSRSEMNVSTLELGDSALYLCASSLDGGWDYGYTFGSGTRLTVV.